What follows describes a single T cell receptor (beta chain). This entry comes from a study of blood T cell repertoires in COVID-19. Under the authors' procedure: Estimation of nucleated cell counts was performed using reference gene primer amplification. Assay: immunoSEQ multiplex PCR; the TCRdb copy retains only in-frame clones and omits some. Clone size and V and J calls were adopted from that table, with D and trimming inferred from the DNA. The data show 300,000 to 400,000 clones, about nine tenths seen once. The CDR3 spans 15 residues. Germline values: CDR1 MNHNS, CDR2 SASEGT. V lost 2 bases, J lost 3 bases, and 12 bases lay in between.

The chain uses TRBV6-1 and TRBJ2-3; a weak D match, TRBD1 (6 bases). The sample was peripheral blood. The origin of this receptor is a woman aged 70-85 years with COVID-19, enrolled during active disease. CDR3 loop: CASSESPQGTDTQYF. CDR3 DNA: TGTGCCAGCAGTGAAAGCCCCCAGGGGACAGATACGCAGTATTTT.